This TCR beta chain originates from a study of blood T cell repertoires in COVID-19. Study at large: Spain, Italy and the United States supplied samples that represented acute and convalescent COVID-19. From T cells, B-cell-depleted T cells, or PBMCs came the material, which was cDNA or gDNA.

As handled by the study authors: Amplification from reference gene primers served as the basis for estimated nucleated cell counts. TCRdb's copy holds only in-frame clones and misses some; the assay was immunoSEQ multiplex PCR. V, J and clone size derive from that table, while D and trimming were established from the DNA sequence. The sample yields about 97,000 clones, over 85% seen once. Those enrolled in Seattle joined during active infection and were followed longitudinally afterward. V lost 1 base to trimming and J lost 3 bases, with 8 bases between them. The CDR3 sequence is 14 residues long. The germline V gene encodes CDR1 SGHRS and CDR2 YFSETQ.

J is TRBJ1-3 and V is TRBV5-1; D perhaps matches TRBD1 (5 bases). Source material: peripheral blood. The TCR comes from a woman aged 45-59 years with COVID-19, enrolled during active disease. The CDR3 sequence is CASSLWGRGNTIYF. In DNA, the CDR3 is TGCGCCAGCAGCTTGTGGGGCCGTGGAAACACCATATATTTT.